These 20 T cell receptor beta chains originate from one sample sequenced in a study of blood T cells in healthy people across ages. A second PCR of roughly 6 to 12 cycles used a sample-barcoded 5' primer and a J-beta primer mix. Each CDR3 protein is one row after TCRdb ran MiXCR on the 5' RACE reads. The table lists some 920,000 distinct CDR3 sequences, roughly half of them singletons. The sequenced sample was blood. The receptor source for this set is a woman aged 60-75 years in good health.

This clonotype was recorded a few times. The chain joins TRBV27 to TRBJ2-5, with D unclear. The J call may be wrong; the DNA end is better matched by TRBJ2-7. CDR3 length: 14 amino acids. The V gene's germline CDR1 is MNHEY and CDR2 SMNVEV (reference sequence). CDR3: CASSLAPKTYEQYF. CDR3 coding DNA: TGTGCCAGCAGTTTAGCCCCTAAAACCTACGAGCAGTACTTC.

This clonotype occurred once. This chain uses TRBV7-9 with TRBJ2-1; D tentatively reads TRBD1 or TRBD2 (6 bases each). Germline V lookup: CDR1 SEHNR, CDR2 FQNEAQ (reference sequence). This CDR3 spans 15 amino acids. Trimming took 5 bases from V and 3 from J, leaving 14 bases between them. CDR3 in amino acids: CASSPKGGVYNEQFF. CDR3 nucleotides: TGTGCCAGCAGCCCTAAGGGGGGCGTCTACAATGAGCAGTTCTTC.

The rearrangement links TRBV5-6 to TRBJ2-3, with D tentatively TRBD1 (5 bases). The CDR3 is 15 amino acids. Germline CDR1 and CDR2: SGHDT and YYEEEE. V was shortened by 4 bases and J by 4 bases, with 16 bases between the two germline ends. The CDR3 coding sequence is TGTGCCAGCAGCGGTGACAGAGGTAGGCCAGATACGCAGTATTTT. This encodes CASSGDRGRPDTQYF.

In this sample, this clonotype turned up a few times. The chain recombines TRBV29-1 with TRBJ2-3; 8 bases line up with TRBD1. V lost 3 bases to trimming and J lost 7 bases; unmatched junction nucleotides: 15. Per germline, CDR1 SQVTM and CDR2 ANQGSEA. CDR3 length equals 16 residues. The CDR3 sequence is CSVEFPRGPSVNTQYF. The CDR3 DNA reads TGCAGCGTTGAGTTTCCCAGGGGGCCCTCGGTAAATACGCAGTATTTT.

The rearrangement joins TRBV5-6 to TRBJ1-5, with D perhaps matching TRBD1 (5 bases). The CDR3 consists of 16 residues. V lost 0 bases to trimming and J lost 2 bases, with 12 bases between them. In germline, CDR1 is SGHDT, CDR2 YYEEEE. CDR3 residues: CASSLAGPFGNQPQHF. Here the CDR3 DNA reads TGTGCCAGCAGCTTGGCGGGGCCTTTCGGCAATCAGCCCCAGCATTTT.

The chain joins TRBV7-8 to TRBJ1-1, with D tentatively TRBD1 (5 bases). The CDR3 totals 13 residues. Germline CDR1 reads SGHVS; CDR2 reads FQNEAQ. The V end lost 5 bases, the J end lost 10 bases, and 17 bases lay between the germline ends. CDR3 amino acids: CASSVGVVGGAFF. DNA for the CDR3: TGTGCCAGCAGCGTAGGAGTCGTGGGGGGAGCTTTCTTT.

The V and J genes are TRBV5-1 and TRBJ2-5, with D perhaps given as TRBD1 or TRBD2 (5 bases each). V was shortened by 5 bases and J by 5 bases, with 22 bases between the two germline ends. From germline, CDR1 is SGHRS and CDR2 YFSETQ. The CDR3 sequence is 16 residues long. The CDR3 bases are TGCGCCAGCAGAAACCGGGACGGCGGTCTGACGGAGACCCAGTACTTC. It translates to CASRNRDGGLTETQYF.

This clonotype has more than one count but fewer than ten. The chain links TRBV19 to TRBJ2-5, with unresolved D. Germline V gives CDR1 LNHDA, CDR2 SQIVND (reference sequence). The ends were cut back, 2 bases at V and 5 bases at J, with 9 bases in the middle. This CDR3 is 13 amino acids long. This CDR3 is CASSITVRETQYF. CDR3 DNA sequence: TGTGCCAGTAGTATAACTGTTCGGGAGACCCAGTACTTC.

The rearrangement uses TRBV29-1 and TRBJ2-5; TRBD2 matches at 13 bases. V lost 5 bases and J lost 4; bases outside the gene matches: 7. Germline-derived CDR1 and CDR2 are SQVTM and ANQGSEA. This CDR3 has 15 residues. The CDR3 reads CSVPGLAGDAETQYF. DNA for the CDR3: TGCAGCGTTCCCGGACTAGCGGGAGATGCAGAGACCCAGTACTTC.

The V and J genes are TRBV25-1 and TRBJ2-7; D gene unclear. Trimming stripped 5 bases from V and 3 bases from J, with 8 bases between. Germline CDR1 is MGHDK and CDR2 is SYGVNS. This CDR3 spans 12 amino acids. The CDR3 DNA reads TGTGCCAGCAGTAAACACGGCTACGAGCAGTACTTC. Translation: CASSKHGYEQYF.

A few counts support this clonotype. The chain carries TRBV4-1 and TRBJ1-1; D is unclear. The CDR3 sequence is 15 residues long. Trimming removed 5 bases from V and 0 bases from J, with 13 bases in between. Germline V gene lookup returns CDR1 MGHRA and CDR2 YSYEKL. The CDR3 coding sequence is TGCGCCAGCAGCAGTCCCGGGGTGATGAACACTGAAGCTTTCTTT. Translated, it gives CASSSPGVMNTEAFF.

V gene TRBV5-1 combines with J gene TRBJ2-5; tentative D call: TRBD2 (6 bases). Germline V gene sequence: CDR1 SGHRS, CDR2 YFSETQ. V shed 3 bases and J shed 4 bases, with 16 bases lying between them. The length of the CDR3 is 15 residues. The CDR3 DNA follows: TGCGCCAGCAGCTCCAGAACTTTAGCGGTAGAGACCCAGTACTTC. This translates into CASSSRTLAVETQYF.

This chain joins TRBV7-2 and TRBJ1-2; D unresolved. The germline gives CDR1 SGHTA, CDR2 FQGNSA. V was pared by 2 bases and J by 8 bases, with 12 bases between. This CDR3 is 13 amino acids long. The CDR3 sequence: CASSLNPERGYTF. Here the CDR3 DNA reads TGTGCCAGCAGCTTAAACCCTGAGCGGGGCTACACCTTC.

This clonotype has only one observation. J is TRBJ2-7 and V is TRBV12-3 or TRBV12-4, with 8 nucleotides matching TRBD2. The CDR3 sequence is 17 residues long. The J segment lost 0 bases and the V segment lost 7 bases, leaving 14 bases of the junction unmatched. DNA for the CDR3: TGTGCCAGCACCTTCATGGGGGCGGGAGGAACCTCCTACGAGCAGTACTTC. This gives the protein CASTFMGAGGTSYEQYF.

The sample holds a few counts of this clonotype. The V call is TRBV5-1, the J call TRBJ2-6; D perhaps matches TRBD2 (6 bases). The V end lost 4 bases, the J end lost 3 bases, and 20 bases lay between the germline ends. The CDR3 loop spans 18 amino acids. Germline lookup yields CDR1 SGHRS and CDR2 YFSETQ. Here the CDR3 reads CASSPLLSSASGANVLTF. The DNA for the CDR3 is TGCGCCAGCAGCCCGTTGCTGTCTAGCGCAAGTGGGGCCAACGTCCTGACTTTC. The entire variable domain, with the rest obtained from reference TRBV5-1 and TRBJ2-6, is as follows: KAGVTQTPRYLIKTRGQQVTLSCSPISGHRSVSWYQQTPGQGLQFLFEYFSETQRNKGNFPGRFSGRQFSNSRSEMNVSTLELGDSALYLCASSPLLSSASGANVLTFGAGSRLTVL.

V is TRBV12-3 or TRBV12-4 and J is TRBJ2-6; TRBD1 is a possible D gene (5 bases). The V gene lost 3 bases and the J gene lost 2 bases, with 11 bases spanning the gap. The CDR3 is 16 amino acids. CDR3 amino acids: CASSLADRAGANVLTF. CDR3 in DNA: TGTGCCAGCAGTTTGGCTGACAGAGCTGGGGCCAACGTCCTGACTTTC.

The chain links TRBV9 to TRBJ2-2; D gene unclear. Germline loops: CDR1 SGDLS, CDR2 YYNGEE. Trimming cost V 3 bases and J 4 bases, with 7 bases left between them. This CDR3 has 13 amino acids. The CDR3 spells CASSASFTGELFF. The CDR3 coding sequence is TGTGCCAGCAGCGCTTCGTTCACCGGGGAGCTGTTTTTT.

The chain uses TRBV7-8 and TRBJ2-1; D uncertain. Trimming removed 4 bases at V and 0 bases at J, with 7 bases between. Germline V CDR1 and CDR2: SGHVS, FQNEAQ. This CDR3 is 14 amino acids long. The CDR3 here is CASSSLLSYNEQFF. In DNA form, the CDR3 reads TGTGCCAGCAGCTCATTACTCTCCTACAATGAGCAGTTCTTC.

The chain joins TRBV7-3 to TRBJ2-3; D may correspond to TRBD1 or TRBD2 (5 bases each). CDR3 length equals 16 residues. V was clipped by 2 bases and J by 0 bases, with 12 bases between them. Germline V gives CDR1 SGHTA, CDR2 FQGTGA. Here the CDR3 DNA reads TGTGCCAGCAGCTTATCTCCGGGACCTAGCACAGATACGCAGTATTTT. Residues: CASSLSPGPSTDTQYF.

The rearrangement links TRBV18 to TRBJ2-5; D not certain. Germline CDR1 and CDR2: KGHSH and LQKENI. Trimming took off 3 bases at V and 5 bases at J, with 7 bases between the two ends. CDR3 length: 12 residues. The CDR3 loop is CASSPTMETQYF. CDR3 DNA sequence: TGTGCCAGCTCACCCACCATGGAGACCCAGTACTTC.